These T cell receptor beta chains were read from a single sample in a study of CD8 T cells in Susac syndrome. TCRdb fed the immunoSEQ multiplex PCR reads into MiXCR, producing one record per CDR3 protein. Here the sample spans about 150,000 distinct CDR3 sequences, 95% to 96% being singletons. The sequenced material came from CD8+ T cells from PBMCs. Receptors were obtained from a human donor with multiple sclerosis. Each CDR3 is given with its conserved first and last residue. The D gene is left open where the match is weak. A clone size is listed for some rows: how often the clone was seen (once, few, many), or a class if it is expanded.

D: .
size: .
V: TRBV12-3/TRBV12-4
J: TRBJ1-2
DNA: TGTGCCACCAAGGCCGAGGGGTTAGGCTACACCTTC
CDR3: CATKAEGLGYTF

D: .
size: .
V: TRBV7-9
J: TRBJ1-1
DNA: TGTGCCAGTCGTCAGGGGTACACTGAAGCTTTCTTT
CDR3: CASRQGYTEAFF

D: .
size: .
V: TRBV19
J: TRBJ1-2
DNA: TGTGCCAGTAGTGGGGGTTTAGGCTACACCTTC
CDR3: CASSGGLGYTF

D: .
size: .
V: TRBV15
J: TRBJ1-6
DNA: TGTGCCACCAGCAGACGAATCGCGACACCGAATAATTCACCCCTCCACTTT
CDR3: CATSRRIATPNNSPLHF

D: TRBD1
size: .
V: TRBV7-8
J: TRBJ2-5
DNA: TGTGCCAGCAGCCCTTGGACAGGGCCAGAGACCCAGTACTTC
CDR3: CASSPWTGPETQYF

D: TRBD1
size: .
V: TRBV29-1
J: TRBJ2-1
DNA: TGCAGCGTTGAATTCACAGGGGTTAATGAGCAGTTCTTC
CDR3: CSVEFTGVNEQFF

D: .
size: .
V: TRBV20-1
J: TRBJ1-5
DNA: TGCAGTGCTAGACCGCTTGATCAGCCCCAGCATTTT
CDR3: CSARPLDQPQHF

D: TRBD1
size: .
V: TRBV29-1
J: TRBJ2-7
DNA: TGCAGCGTACCAGGGGGCCCCTACGAGCAGTACTTC
CDR3: CSVPGGPYEQYF

D: .
size: .
V: TRBV19
J: TRBJ2-7
DNA: TGTGCCAGTACCCATTCATGGGGGGAGGCATACGAGCAGTACTTC
CDR3: CASTHSWGEAYEQYF

D: .
size: .
V: TRBV14
J: TRBJ2-3
DNA: TGTGCCAGCAGCCAAAGACAGGCCCTCGTCACAGATACGCAGTATTTT
CDR3: CASSQRQALVTDTQYF

D: TRBD2
size: .
V: TRBV7-6
J: TRBJ2-1
DNA: TGTGCCAGCAGCTCCGGACTAGCGGGGGGCAATGAGCAGTTCTTC
CDR3: CASSSGLAGGNEQFF

D: TRBD2
size: .
V: TRBV7-6
J: TRBJ2-5
DNA: TGTGCCAGCAGCCCATGGCTAGCGGGGGCCCAAGAGACCCAGTACTTC
CDR3: CASSPWLAGAQETQYF

D: TRBD1
size: .
V: TRBV6-4
J: TRBJ1-6
DNA: TGTGCCAGCAGTGACTCAGGGGGCAATTCACCCCTCCACTTT
CDR3: CASSDSGGNSPLHF

D: .
size: once
V: TRBV12-3/TRBV12-4
J: TRBJ2-3
DNA: TGTGCCTGTGGGAATACGCAGTATTTT
CDR3: CACGNTQYF

D: .
size: .
V: TRBV29-1
J: TRBJ2-5
DNA: TGCAGCGTGGGCCGTAGAGAAGAGACCCAGTACTTC
CDR3: CSVGRREETQYF

D: .
size: .
V: TRBV7-9
J: TRBJ1-1
DNA: TGTGCCAGCAGCTTAGCGCTCGGACGTGAAGAAGCTTTCTTT
CDR3: CASSLALGREEAFF

D: TRBD2
size: .
V: TRBV7-9
J: TRBJ2-1
DNA: TGTGCCAGCAGTCCAGGGAGGGTTTCCTACAATGAGCAGTTCTTC
CDR3: CASSPGRVSYNEQFF

D: .
size: .
V: TRBV3-1
J: TRBJ2-2
DNA: TGTGCCAGCAGCCAAGAGGGGTTGAACACCGGGGAGCTGTTTTTT
CDR3: CASSQEGLNTGELFF